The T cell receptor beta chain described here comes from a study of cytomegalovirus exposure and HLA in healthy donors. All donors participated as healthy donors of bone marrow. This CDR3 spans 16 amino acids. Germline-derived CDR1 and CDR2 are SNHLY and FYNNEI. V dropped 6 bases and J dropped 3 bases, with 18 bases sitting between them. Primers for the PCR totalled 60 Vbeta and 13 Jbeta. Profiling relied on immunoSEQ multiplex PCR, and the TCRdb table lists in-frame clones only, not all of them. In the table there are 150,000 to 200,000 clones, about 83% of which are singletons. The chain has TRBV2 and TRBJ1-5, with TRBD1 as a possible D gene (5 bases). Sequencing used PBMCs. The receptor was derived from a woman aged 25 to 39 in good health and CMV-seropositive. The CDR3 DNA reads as TGTGCCAGCAGCGAGATTTCGTGGGGCGTCAATCAGCCCCAGCATTTT. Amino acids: CASSEISWGVNQPQHF.